Shown below are 23 T cell receptor beta chains from a single sample sequenced in a study of cytomegalovirus exposure and HLA in healthy donors. The PCR employed 60 Vbeta primers together with 13 Jbeta primers. Assay used: immunoSEQ multiplex PCR; TCRdb lists only in-frame clones, some missing. This sample has 160,000 or so clones, with more than 65% found just once. Sequenced input: PBMCs. The origin of the receptors is a young man in good health and CMV-seropositive.

This clone appeared a few times. V is TRBV11-2 and J is TRBJ1-6; D not certain. Looked up from germline, CDR1 is SGHAT and CDR2 is FQNNGV. Trimming removed 5 bases from V and 9 bases from J, with 14 bases in between. The CDR3 extends over 14 amino acids. CDR3 bases: TGTGCCAGCAGCCCGCCCGGGGAAGGTTCACCCCTCCACTTT. As protein: CASSPPGEGSPLHF.

The chain joins TRBV7-2 to TRBJ2-5, with 7 bases matching TRBD1. Per germline, CDR1 SGHTA and CDR2 FQGNSA. The length of the CDR3 is 17 residues. The V gene end was trimmed by 2 bases and the J gene end by 4 bases; junction bases not matched to a gene: 13. CDR3 loop: CASSLYGPTGSRETQYF. The DNA for the CDR3 is TGTGCCAGCAGCTTATACGGGCCGACAGGGTCTAGAGAGACCCAGTACTTC.

The chain carries TRBV7-9 and TRBJ2-3, with D hard to call. V was cut by 3 bases and J by 1 base, with 8 bases left in between. Per the germline V gene, CDR1 is SEHNR and CDR2 is FQNEAQ (reference sequence). There are 14 residues in the CDR3. CDR3 region: CASSLELRTDTQYF. The CDR3 DNA reads TGTGCCAGCAGCTTGGAGCTACGCACAGATACGCAGTATTTT.

CDR3 loop: CATSRDQGQYNEQFF. The CDR3 DNA reads as TGTGCCACCAGCAGAGATCAGGGACAGTACAATGAGCAGTTCTTC. The chain links TRBV15 to TRBJ2-1; 7 bases fit TRBD1. J lost 4 bases, V lost 0 bases, and 3 bases had no gene match. CDR3 length: 15 amino acids. Per germline, CDR1 LNHNV and CDR2 YYDKDF (reference sequence).

This chain links TRBV7-9 with TRBJ1-3; D is ambiguous. The V gene's germline CDR1 is SEHNR and CDR2 FQNEAQ (reference sequence). There are 15 residues in the CDR3. Trimming took off 5 bases at V and 4 bases at J, with 15 bases between the two ends. The CDR3 loop reads CASSDTSLAGNTIYF. The CDR3 DNA follows: TGTGCCAGCAGCGATACTAGCCTGGCCGGAAACACCATATATTTT.

CDR3 in DNA: TGTGCCAGCAGCGCCGACAGGGTCGCTGAAGCTTTCTTT. The encoded protein is CASSADRVAEAFF. The V call is TRBV6-6, the J call TRBJ1-1; 7 nucleotides align to TRBD1. The CDR3 is 13 amino acids. Trimming took 6 bases from V and 6 from J; bases not matched to a gene: 7. Germline lookup yields CDR1 MNHNY and CDR2 SVGAGI (reference sequence).

This chain joins TRBV7-2 and TRBJ2-1, with 12 bases that match TRBD2. The CDR3 is 18 residues long. CDR1 and CDR2 (germline): SGHTA, FQGNSA. J lost 9 bases, V lost 5 bases, and 17 bases had no gene match. CDR3 protein: CASSRRGLAGGPEAEQFF. CDR3 DNA: TGTGCCAGCAGCAGGAGAGGGCTAGCGGGGGGGCCGGAGGCTGAGCAGTTCTTC.

CDR3 region: CASSPRRAQQETQYF. CDR3 nucleotides: TGTGCCAGCTCACCCCGGAGGGCCCAACAAGAGACCCAGTACTTC. The chain is built from TRBV18 and TRBJ2-5; possibly TRBD2 for D (6 bases). Trimming stripped 3 bases from V and 2 bases from J, with 13 bases between. The CDR3 is made up of 15 amino acids. CDR1 and CDR2 (germline): KGHSH, LQKENI.

This clone was detected only once. The chain is built from TRBV14 and TRBJ1-1; D might be TRBD1 (6 bases). V was trimmed by 2 bases and J by 9 bases, leaving 19 bases between them. Germline lookup yields CDR1 SGHDN and CDR2 FVKESK. The CDR3 consists of 15 residues. The CDR3 DNA is TGTGCCAGCAGCCAATATCGGACAGTCCCGATCAAAGCTTTCTTT. Its translation: CASSQYRTVPIKAFF.

This chain joins TRBV4-2 and TRBJ2-2; D is perhaps TRBD2 (7 bases). Germline-derived CDR1 and CDR2 are LGHNA and YNFKEQ. The V end was cut by 0 bases, the J end by 4 bases, with 12 bases between. The length of the CDR3 is 16 residues. Here the CDR3 DNA reads TGTGCCAGCAGCCAAGATCAAGGGGGGGCCACCGGGGAGCTGTTTTTT. Translation gives CASSQDQGGATGELFF.

This clone was recorded only once. This chain connects TRBV7-2 to TRBJ1-1; maybe TRBD1 (5 bases). This CDR3 is built from 14 residues. V lost 5 bases and J lost 7, with 17 bases in between. Germline CDR1 is SGHTA and CDR2 is FQGNSA. CDR3 nucleotides: TGTGCCAGCAGCCTTGGGGGAGGGGATGGTGAAGCTTTCTTT. This sequence encodes CASSLGGGDGEAFF.

This chain uses TRBV28 with TRBJ1-1; D unclear. The CDR3 sequence is 15 residues long. Germline values: CDR1 MDHEN, CDR2 SYDVKM. V was pared by 1 base and J by 5 bases, with 14 bases between. CDR3 DNA sequence: TGTGCCAGCAGTTTATCTGGAGGGAGAGATACTGAAGCTTTCTTT. It specifies CASSLSGGRDTEAFF. The whole variable domain, remainder taken from reference TRBV28 and TRBJ1-1, is DVKVTQSSRYLVKRTGEKVFLECVQDMDHENMFWYRQDPGLGLRLIYFSYDVKMKEKGDIPEGYSVSREKKERFSLILESASTNQTSMYLCASSLSGGRDTEAFFGQGTRLTVV.

The rearrangement joins TRBV7-2 to TRBJ1-1; perhaps TRBD1 as D (6 bases). The CDR3 contains 15 residues. The germline CDR1 and CDR2 sequences are SGHTA and FQGNSA. Trimming took off 5 bases at V and 5 bases at J, with 18 bases between the two ends. CDR3 bases: TGTGCCAGCAGCAAATCCCCAGGGGAGGGAACTGAAGCTTTCTTT. Translating it yields CASSKSPGEGTEAFF.

The chain carries TRBV27 and TRBJ2-5; 9 bases line up with TRBD2. The V gene's germline CDR1 is MNHEY and CDR2 SMNVEV (reference sequence). The CDR3 is 15 residues long. The V and J ends lost 5 bases and 4 bases, in that order; junction bases with no gene match: 8. CDR3 sequence (DNA): TGTGCCAGCAGTAGTACAGCGGGAGGCCGAGAGACCCAGTACTTC. Protein product: CASSSTAGGRETQYF.

The rearrangement joins TRBV29-1 to TRBJ2-5; TRBD1 agrees at 7 bases. This CDR3 comprises 13 residues. The germline CDR1 and CDR2 sequences are SQVTM and ANQGSEA. V was pared by 4 bases and J by 5 bases, with 7 bases of the junction left unmatched. CDR3 in amino acids: CSVGQGVWETQYF. CDR3 coding DNA: TGCAGCGTTGGGCAGGGGGTTTGGGAGACCCAGTACTTC. Looking up the rest from reference TRBV29-1 and TRBJ2-5 gives the full variable domain: SAVISQKPSRDICQRGTSLTIQCQVDSQVTMMFWYRQQPGQSLTLIATANQGSEATYESGFVIDKFPISRPNLTFSTLTVSNMSPEDSSIYLCSVGQGVWETQYFGPGTRLLVL.

The V call is TRBV5-6, the J call TRBJ2-5; 10 bases are a match to TRBD2. This CDR3 is 15 amino acids long. CDR1 SGHDT and CDR2 YYEEEE come from the germline V gene. V was clipped by 0 bases and J by 5 bases; unmatched bases: 4. Written as DNA, the CDR3 is TGTGCCAGCAGCTTGGGTAATAGCGGGAGGGAGACCCAGTACTTC. This codes for CASSLGNSGRETQYF.

Here the CDR3 DNA reads TGCGCCAGCAGCCAGCGGACAGGGAGCTCTGGGGCCAACGTCCTGACTTTC. It encodes CASSQRTGSSGANVLTF. The V call is TRBV5-1, the J call TRBJ2-6, with 8 positions matching TRBD1. This CDR3 is 17 amino acids long. Germline-derived CDR1 and CDR2 are SGHRS and YFSETQ. V shed 4 bases and J 0 bases; nucleotides not matched to a gene: 6.

The chain couples TRBV30 to TRBJ1-2; 8 nucleotides match TRBD1. The J segment lost 4 bases and the V segment lost 3 bases, leaving 7 bases of the junction unmatched. Looked up from germline, CDR1 is GTSNPN and CDR2 is SVGIG (reference sequence). This CDR3 is built from 14 residues. CDR3 DNA: TGTGCCTGGAGAGGACCCCAGGGGGCCTATGGCTACACCTTC. Amino acid sequence: CAWRGPQGAYGYTF.

The chain combines TRBV29-1 with TRBJ1-1, with D unresolved. The CDR3 runs to 13 residues. V gave up 7 bases and J gave up 3 bases, with 15 bases separating them. The germline V gene encodes CDR1 SQVTM and CDR2 ANQGSEA. CDR3 DNA: TGCAGCGCCTTTGGAGGGCTGCACACTGAAGCTTTCTTT. Amino acid sequence: CSAFGGLHTEAFF.

The gene calls are TRBV13 and TRBJ1-1, with 10 bases fitting TRBD1. After removal of 1 base from V and 3 bases from J, the junction contained 11 bases not matched to a gene. CDR1 and CDR2 (germline): PRHDT, FYEKMQ (reference sequence). The length of the CDR3 is 18 residues. CDR3 in DNA: TGTGCCAGCAGCTTAGTCTCTCGGGACAGGGGCTCCGACACTGAAGCTTTCTTT. It codes for CASSLVSRDRGSDTEAFF.

The V call is TRBV2, the J call TRBJ1-2, with 10 bases matching TRBD1. V trimming: 8 bases; J trimming: 2 bases; junction bases outside the gene matches: 2. The CDR3 spans 13 residues. From germline, CDR1 is SNHLY and CDR2 FYNNEI. The CDR3 sequence: CASVGQGNYGYTF. The CDR3 DNA reads as TGTGCCAGCGTGGGACAGGGGAACTATGGCTACACCTTC.

V is TRBV15 and J is TRBJ1-2; TRBD1 is a possible D gene (6 bases). This CDR3 has 14 amino acids. Germline V lookup: CDR1 LNHNV, CDR2 YYDKDF (reference sequence). The V end lost 9 bases, the J end lost 4 bases, and 18 bases lay between the germline ends. CDR3 region: CATRTAAGAYGYTF. DNA for the CDR3: TGTGCCACGCGTACTGCGGCAGGGGCCTATGGCTACACCTTC. Based on the CDR3 plus reference TRBV15 and TRBJ1-2, the full variable domain is DAMVIQNPRYQVTQFGKPVTLSCSQTLNHNVMYWYQQKSSQAPKLLFHYYDKDFNNEADTPDNFQSRRPNTSFCFLDIRSPGLGDTAMYLCATRTAAGAYGYTFGSGTRLTVV.

The chain couples TRBV7-3 to TRBJ1-1; TRBD1 might be the D (5 bases). The CDR3 runs 15 residues. Trimming removed 1 base from V and 0 bases from J, with 9 bases in between. The germline V gene has CDR1 SGHTA and CDR2 FQGTGA. CDR3 region: CASSLSQGMNTEAFF. The CDR3 bases are TGTGCCAGCAGCTTAAGTCAGGGCATGAACACTGAAGCTTTCTTT.